The entry that follows covers one T cell receptor beta chain sequence. Its antigen is as yet unknown. This CDR3 is 13 amino acids long. V was pared by 4 bases and J by 0 bases, with 7 bases between. Germline CDR1 is MGHRA and CDR2 is YSYEKL. Once RNA had been extracted, it was reverse transcribed into cDNA to act as the sequencing template. The repertoire was sequenced with immunoSEQ multiplex PCR; TCRdb's copy has only in-frame clones and lacks some. This table has hundreds of thousands of clones, under 80% appearing once. This sample was taken from a study of CD8+ T cells in alopecia areata. Study context: Tofacitinib administration to treated patients was oral, at 5 to 10 mg twice daily. Study results and limitations: Alopecia totalis/universalis scalp especially showed more expanded CD8+ clones than normal scalp.

V usage is TRBV4-1 and J usage is TRBJ2-7; either TRBD1 or TRBD2 may fit D (5 bases each). The TCR originated in a human donor with alopecia areata. The input for sequencing was CD4+ T cells sorted from blood, taken at week 0. CDR3 in amino acids: CASSRDASYEQYF. The DNA for the CDR3 is TGCGCCAGCAGCCGGGACGCCTCCTACGAGCAGTACTTC.